This T cell receptor (beta chain) was captured by sequencing in a study of T cell clonotyping in hematopoietic cell transplantation. In regard to this clone: Its specificity is unknown.

Generated by immunoSEQ multiplex PCR, the TCRdb table keeps only in-frame clones and is missing some. Here the sample spans 35,000 to 45,000 clones, around 95% being singletons. Trimming took 3 bases from V and 8 from J, leaving 14 bases between them. This CDR3 contains 13 residues. CDR1 SGHNT and CDR2 YYREEE come from the germline V gene (reference sequence). Study results and limitations: Few recipient clonotypes overlapped donors; over 95% were de novo at given depth. CD4 and CD8 repertoire contributions could not be separated without sorting. Higher Inverse Simpson Index values in graft donor and pretransplant recipient predicted broader posttransplant TCR diversity. Pathologically expanded recipient clonotypes increased progressively from day 30 to day 180 as diversity fell.

The sequenced sample consisted of peripheral blood mononuclear cells. The V and J genes are TRBV5-4 and TRBJ1-2, with D possibly being TRBD1 (6 bases). The sequence was collected from a woman aged 45-65 years in good health. Some clones in this sample may be carry-over from other donors' samples. CDR3 protein: CASSSGQGNGYTF. The CDR3 DNA is TGTGCCAGCAGCTCGGGGCAGGGGAACGGCTACACCTTC.